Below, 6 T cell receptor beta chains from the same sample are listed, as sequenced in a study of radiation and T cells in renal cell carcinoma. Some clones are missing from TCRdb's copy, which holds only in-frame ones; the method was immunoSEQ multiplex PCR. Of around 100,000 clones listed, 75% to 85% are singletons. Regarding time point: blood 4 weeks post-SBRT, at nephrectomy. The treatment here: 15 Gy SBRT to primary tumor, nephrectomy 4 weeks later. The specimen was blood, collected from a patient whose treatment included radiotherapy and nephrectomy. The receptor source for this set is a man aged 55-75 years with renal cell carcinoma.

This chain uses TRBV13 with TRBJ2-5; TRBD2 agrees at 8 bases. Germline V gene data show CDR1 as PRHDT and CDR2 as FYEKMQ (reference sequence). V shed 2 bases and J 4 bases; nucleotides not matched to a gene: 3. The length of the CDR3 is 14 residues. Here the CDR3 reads CASSLTSGTETQYF. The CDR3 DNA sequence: TGTGCCAGCAGCTTAACTAGCGGTACAGAGACCCAGTACTTC.

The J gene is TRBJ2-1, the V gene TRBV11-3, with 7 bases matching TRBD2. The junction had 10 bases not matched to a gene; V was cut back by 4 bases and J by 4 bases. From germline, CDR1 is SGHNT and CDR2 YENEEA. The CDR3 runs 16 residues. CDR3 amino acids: CASSSSGEGRYNEQFF. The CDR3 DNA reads TGTGCCAGCAGCTCATCGGGGGAGGGCCGGTACAATGAGCAGTTCTTC.

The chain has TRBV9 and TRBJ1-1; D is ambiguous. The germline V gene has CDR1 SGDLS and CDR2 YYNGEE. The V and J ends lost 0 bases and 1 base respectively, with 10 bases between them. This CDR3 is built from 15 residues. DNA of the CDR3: TGTGCCAGCAGCGTAGTCGCAGGAAAGAACACTGAAGCTTTCTTT. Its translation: CASSVVAGKNTEAFF.

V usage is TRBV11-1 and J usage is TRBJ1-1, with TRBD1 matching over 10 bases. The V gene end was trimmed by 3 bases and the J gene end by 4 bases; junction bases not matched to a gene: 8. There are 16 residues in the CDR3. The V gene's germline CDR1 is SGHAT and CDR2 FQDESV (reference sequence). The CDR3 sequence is CASSFSRDRGFTEAFF. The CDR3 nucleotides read TGTGCCAGCAGCTTTTCCCGGGACAGGGGATTCACTGAAGCTTTCTTT.

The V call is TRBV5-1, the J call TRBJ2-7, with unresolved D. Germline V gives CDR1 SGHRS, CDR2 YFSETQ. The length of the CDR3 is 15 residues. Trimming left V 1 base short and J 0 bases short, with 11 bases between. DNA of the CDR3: TGCGCCAGCAGCTTGAATCCAGGACCCTCCTACGAGCAGTACTTC. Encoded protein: CASSLNPGPSYEQYF.

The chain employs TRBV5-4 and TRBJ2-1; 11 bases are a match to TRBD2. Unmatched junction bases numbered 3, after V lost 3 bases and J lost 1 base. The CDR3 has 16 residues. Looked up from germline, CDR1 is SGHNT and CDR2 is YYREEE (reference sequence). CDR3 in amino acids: CASSSTSGSSYNEQFF. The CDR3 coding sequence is TGTGCCAGCAGCTCCACTAGCGGGAGTTCCTACAATGAGCAGTTCTTC. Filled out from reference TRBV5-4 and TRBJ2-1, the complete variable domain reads ETGVTQSPTHLIKTRGQQVTLRCSSQSGHNTVSWYQQALGQGPQFIFQYYREEENGRGNFPPRFSGLQFPNYSSELNVNALELDDSALYLCASSSTSGSSYNEQFFGPGTRLTVL.